Presented here are 18 T cell receptor beta chains from one specimen sequenced in a study of blood T cell repertoires in COVID-19. Assay used: immunoSEQ multiplex PCR; TCRdb lists only in-frame clones, some missing. The sample lists roughly 280,000 clones; under 90% were seen once. Specimen: peripheral blood. The receptors come from a man aged 60-69 years with acute or convalescent COVID-19.

J is TRBJ1-3 and V is TRBV5-5; D is possibly TRBD1 (5 bases). The CDR3 runs to 15 residues. The ends were cut back, 1 base at V and 3 bases at J, with 11 bases in the middle. Germline V gene data show CDR1 as SGHKS and CDR2 as YYEKEE (reference sequence). CDR3: CASSLQGLVGNTIYF. The DNA of the CDR3 is TGTGCCAGCAGCTTGCAGGGATTAGTTGGAAACACCATATATTTT.

The chain links TRBV11-3 to TRBJ2-7, with D possibly being TRBD2 (6 bases). Between the trimmed V and J ends, which lost 0 bases and 3 bases, there was a span of 9 bases. This CDR3 has 14 residues. CDR1 is SGHNT, CDR2 YENEEA, per germline. CDR3 region: CASSLDGGRYEQYF. Written as DNA, the CDR3 is TGTGCCAGCAGCTTAGACGGGGGACGCTACGAGCAGTACTTC.

The chain combines TRBV5-1 with TRBJ2-2, with 9 bases identical to TRBD2. Germline-derived CDR1 and CDR2 are SGHRS and YFSETQ. J gave up 6 bases and V 5 bases, and 11 bases lay outside the gene matches. There are 16 residues in the CDR3. The CDR3 is CASSSGSTSGPGELFF. For the CDR3, the DNA is TGCGCCAGCAGTTCCGGGAGTACTAGCGGGCCCGGGGAGCTGTTTTTT.

The chain employs TRBV19 and TRBJ2-1; TRBD2 might be the D (5 bases). Germline V lookup: CDR1 LNHDA, CDR2 SQIVND (reference sequence). V was cut by 4 bases and J by 4 bases, with 14 bases left in between. This CDR3 contains 15 residues. The CDR3 protein is CASSSQETIYNEQFF. The CDR3 nucleotides are TGTGCCAGTAGTAGTCAGGAGACTATTTACAATGAGCAGTTCTTC.

In its sample, this clone was seen a few times. The chain joins TRBV19 to TRBJ1-2, with 7 bases that match TRBD1. CDR3 size: 14 residues. Trimming removed 9 bases from V and 3 bases from J; junction bases left unmatched: 10. Germline lookup yields CDR1 LNHDA and CDR2 SQIVND (reference sequence). CDR3 in DNA: TGTGCCAGCAAGAGACAGGGACAATACTATGGCTACACCTTC. Its protein is CASKRQGQYYGYTF.

The chain joins TRBV27 to TRBJ2-3; 8 bases line up with TRBD2. Germline trimming cut 7 bases from V and 3 bases from J; bases unmatched to any gene: 3. CDR3 length: 13 residues. Looked up from germline, CDR1 is MNHEY and CDR2 is SMNVEV (reference sequence). The CDR3 bases are TGTGCCAGCAAGGTAGCGGGAACAGATACGCAGTATTTT. It encodes CASKVAGTDTQYF.

This clone was recorded only once. The chain is built from TRBV7-9 and TRBJ2-2, with TRBD2 matching over 14 bases. V gave up 5 bases and J gave up 5 bases; unmatched junction bases: 7. The length of the CDR3 is 17 residues. In germline, CDR1 is SEHNR, CDR2 FQNEAQ (reference sequence). CDR3 region: CASSNLRLAGGTGELFF. The DNA for the CDR3 is TGTGCCAGCAGCAACCTAAGACTAGCGGGAGGGACCGGGGAGCTGTTTTTT.

The chain uses TRBV19 and TRBJ1-6; D gene unclear. This CDR3 spans 13 amino acids. Germline CDR1 and CDR2: LNHDA and SQIVND (reference sequence). V dropped 3 bases and J dropped 8 bases, with 8 bases sitting between them. The CDR3 loop reads CASSIGEDSPLHF. The CDR3 DNA reads as TGTGCCAGTAGTATTGGTGAGGATTCACCCCTCCACTTT.

The chain couples TRBV19 to TRBJ2-5; 7 bases fit TRBD2. V lost 4 bases and J lost 5; bases outside the gene matches: 13. The CDR3 has 16 amino acids. Germline V gene lookup returns CDR1 LNHDA and CDR2 SQIVND (reference sequence). The CDR3 protein is CASSRGDYRRVETQYF. The CDR3 DNA reads TGTGCCAGTAGTAGAGGGGACTACCGCCGTGTTGAGACCCAGTACTTC.

V is TRBV28 and J is TRBJ2-7, with 13 nucleotides matching TRBD2. After removal of 3 bases from V and 0 bases from J, the junction contained 5 bases not matched to a gene. The germline gives CDR1 MDHEN, CDR2 SYDVKM. CDR3 length equals 17 residues. In DNA form, the CDR3 reads TGTGCCAGCAGTTTCCCACGGACTAGCGGGAGCTCCTACGAGCAGTACTTC. Translated, it gives CASSFPRTSGSSYEQYF.

About this clone: One end of the junction varies from germline; a read error may be responsible. This CDR3 is CASRANTEAFF. The CDR3 DNA reads as TGTGCAAGCAGGGCGAACACTGAAGCTTTCTTT. This chain links TRBV28 with TRBJ1-1; possible D gene TRBD1, 5 bases. The CDR3 sequence is 11 residues long. The germline V gene encodes CDR1 MDHEN and CDR2 SYDVKM.

This rearrangement joins TRBV11-3 to TRBJ2-1; 15 bases fit TRBD2. CDR1 SGHNT and CDR2 YENEEA come from the germline V gene. The length of the CDR3 is 15 residues. V shed 5 bases, J shed 9 bases, and the junction held 5 bases outside the gene matches. Here the CDR3 reads CASSLGLAGGSEQFF. CDR3 in DNA: TGTGCCAGCAGCCTGGGACTAGCGGGGGGAAGTGAGCAGTTCTTC.

The CDR3: CASRREVTVNTEAFF. CDR3 sequence (DNA): TGTGCCAGCAGGAGGGAGGTGACAGTAAACACTGAAGCTTTCTTT. V is TRBV27 and J is TRBJ1-1; D perhaps matches TRBD1 (5 bases). This CDR3 spans 15 amino acids. Trimming removed 6 bases at V and 2 bases at J, with 16 bases between. From germline, CDR1 is MNHEY and CDR2 SMNVEV (reference sequence).

The V call is TRBV12-3 or TRBV12-4, the J call TRBJ2-7, with D perhaps matching TRBD2 (6 bases). CDR3 length: 13 amino acids. The V and J ends lost 6 bases and 6 bases respectively, with 15 bases between them. For the CDR3, the DNA is TGTGCCAGCAGCATGATACCCGGGGGCGAGCAGTACTTC. Translating it yields CASSMIPGGEQYF.

The chain has TRBV7-9 and TRBJ1-2; 10 bases are shared with TRBD1. The ends lost 3 bases at V and 6 bases at J; junction bases unmatched: 4. This CDR3 is built from 14 residues. The germline V gene encodes CDR1 SEHNR and CDR2 FQNEAQ (reference sequence). The CDR3 DNA reads TGTGCCAGCAGCTTCTCTGGGACAGGGGATGGCTACACCTTC. Translated: CASSFSGTGDGYTF.

In this sample, this clone turned up a few times. The junction does not match germline at one end; this may be a read error. This rearrangement joins TRBV6-6 to TRBJ2-7; 11 nucleotides agree with TRBD2. The CDR3 loop spans 12 amino acids. Germline values: CDR1 MNHNY, CDR2 SVGAGI (reference sequence). CDR3 in DNA: TGTGCCAGCAGTTGGGGACTAGCGGAACAAACCTTC. This sequence encodes CASSWGLAEQTF.

The chain has TRBV7-9 and TRBJ1-2, with D unresolved. The CDR3 loop spans 15 amino acids. Trimming removed 1 base at V and 0 bases at J, with 9 bases between. The germline CDR1 and CDR2 sequences are SEHNR and FQNEAQ (reference sequence). CDR3 sequence reads: CASSLDAQTNYGYTF. CDR3 bases: TGTGCCAGCAGCTTAGACGCACAAACTAACTATGGCTACACCTTC.

The chain carries TRBV4-2 and TRBJ1-5; D is perhaps TRBD1 (5 bases). CDR1 is LGHNA, CDR2 YNFKEQ, per germline. The CDR3 sequence is 15 residues long. Trimming took 0 bases from V and 5 from J, leaving 11 bases between them. CDR3 in DNA: TGTGCCAGCAGCCAAGATCGGACGGGGGATCAGCCCCAGCATTTT. Amino acids: CASSQDRTGDQPQHF.